What follows are 18 T cell receptor beta chains derived from one specimen sequenced in a study of CD8 T cells in Susac syndrome. Reverse transcription of about 0.45 to 1 ug RNA was performed with random hexamers. TCRdb independently ran MiXCR on the immunoSEQ multiplex PCR reads; one entry per CDR3 protein. The sample carries some 160,000 distinct CDR3 sequences, about 91% recorded once. Sequenced: CD4+ T cells from PBMCs. These receptors were collected from a human donor in good health.

The chain recombines TRBV4-1 with TRBJ2-2, with 8 bases fitting TRBD1. Germline CDR1 reads MGHRA; CDR2 reads YSYEKL. J was trimmed by 6 bases and V by 4 bases; bases with no gene match: 4. The CDR3 length is 14 residues. CDR3 protein: CASSRQGWAGELFF. CDR3 nucleotide sequence: TGCGCCAGCAGCCGACAGGGGTGGGCCGGGGAGCTGTTTTTT.

The chain recombines TRBV28 with TRBJ2-3; a possible D gene is TRBD2 (5 bases). Germline loops: CDR1 MDHEN, CDR2 SYDVKM. This CDR3 is built from 13 residues. V lost 4 bases and J 8 bases, leaving 13 bases between the germline ends. CDR3: CASSSTRGVTQYF. In DNA, the CDR3 is TGTGCCAGCAGTTCCACTAGAGGAGTTACGCAGTATTTT.

The chain employs TRBV7-2 and TRBJ2-1; no reliable D call. The germline V and J ends were trimmed by 5 bases and 5 bases, with 13 bases remaining between them. The CDR3 loop spans 14 amino acids. Germline-derived CDR1 and CDR2 are SGHTA and FQGNSA. CDR3 amino acids: CASSRSRADNEQFF. CDR3 coding DNA: TGTGCCAGCAGCCGCTCCCGGGCCGACAATGAGCAGTTCTTC.

V usage is TRBV7-9 and J usage is TRBJ2-2; 8 positions match TRBD1. This CDR3 has 13 amino acids. V lost 10 bases to trimming and J lost 4 bases; unmatched junction nucleotides: 5. Germline loops: CDR1 SEHNR, CDR2 FQNEAQ (reference sequence). The CDR3 here is CAKTGAITGELFF. CDR3 sequence (DNA): TGTGCCAAGACAGGGGCGATCACCGGGGAGCTGTTTTTT.

The chain couples TRBV12-3 or TRBV12-4 to TRBJ2-5; 10 bases are a match to TRBD2. J lost 5 bases, V lost 7 bases, and 10 bases had no gene match. CDR3 length: 15 residues. CDR3 nucleotides: TGTGCCAGCACCGCCGGCCTAGCGGGAGTGGAGACCCAGTACTTC. Translated, it gives CASTAGLAGVETQYF.

The J gene is TRBJ2-7, the V gene TRBV6-5, with 7 nucleotides matching TRBD2. The germline V gene has CDR1 MNHEY and CDR2 SVGAGI. The CDR3 totals 12 residues. Trimming cost V 5 bases and J 5 bases; bases outside gene matches: 3. CDR3 sequence (DNA): TGTGCCAGCAGTCAACTAGCGAACGAGCAGTACTTC. Protein product: CASSQLANEQYF.

This clonotype was counted once. The J gene is TRBJ2-7, the V gene TRBV5-1; 8 bases match TRBD2. J gave up 6 bases and V 4 bases, and 12 bases lay outside the gene matches. CDR1 is SGHRS and CDR2 is YFSETQ in the germline V gene. The CDR3 has 15 amino acids. The CDR3 region is CASSPLGGRGGEQYF. The CDR3 DNA follows: TGCGCCAGCAGCCCCCTCGGTGGCCGGGGGGGCGAGCAGTACTTC. The full variable domain, its missing parts supplied by reference TRBV5-1 and TRBJ2-7, is KAGVTQTPRYLIKTRGQQVTLSCSPISGHRSVSWYQQTPGQGLQFLFEYFSETQRNKGNFPGRFSGRQFSNSRSEMNVSTLELGDSALYLCASSPLGGRGGEQYFGPGTRLTVT.

V usage is TRBV29-1 and J usage is TRBJ1-2; D possibly corresponds to TRBD1 (6 bases). This CDR3 comprises 13 residues. V dropped 3 bases and J dropped 4 bases, with 12 bases sitting between them. Germline V gene lookup returns CDR1 SQVTM and CDR2 ANQGSEA. The CDR3 DNA sequence: TGCAGCGTTGAGGTTCAGGGGATCTATGGCTACACCTTC. Protein product: CSVEVQGIYGYTF.

The chain carries TRBV20-1 and TRBJ1-2; TRBD1 matches at 10 bases. Losses at the gene ends were 7 bases for V and 6 bases for J; bases not matched to a gene: 8. The CDR3 is made up of 13 amino acids. Germline CDR1 reads DFQATT; CDR2 reads SNEGSKA (reference sequence). CDR3 amino acids: CSVAGQGTNGYTF. CDR3 nucleotide sequence: TGCAGTGTCGCGGGACAGGGGACGAATGGCTACACCTTC.

Only a few counts were recorded for this clonotype. This rearrangement joins TRBV5-1 to TRBJ1-5; no firm D call. The germline V gene has CDR1 SGHRS and CDR2 YFSETQ. V lost 0 bases and J lost 2, with 9 bases in between. This CDR3 has 15 amino acids. CDR3 residues: CASSLAGLGNQPQHF. CDR3 DNA sequence: TGCGCCAGCAGCTTGGCCGGTTTGGGCAATCAGCCCCAGCATTTT.

The chain couples TRBV9 to TRBJ2-1, with D tentatively TRBD1 (6 bases). CDR3 size: 14 residues. In germline, CDR1 is SGDLS, CDR2 YYNGEE. Trimming cost V 4 bases and J 1 base, with 9 bases left between them. As DNA, the CDR3 is TGTGCCAGCAGCAGGGGGTCATCCTACAATGAGCAGTTCTTC. It is translated as CASSRGSSYNEQFF. Filled out from reference TRBV9 and TRBJ2-1, the complete variable domain reads DSGVTQTPKHLITATGQRVTLRCSPRSGDLSVYWYQQSLDQGLQFLIQYYNGEERAKGNILERFSAQQFPDLHSELNLSSLELGDSALYFCASSRGSSYNEQFFGPGTRLTVL.

This chain links TRBV20-1 with TRBJ2-1; either TRBD1 or TRBD2 may fit D (6 bases each). Trimming removed 5 bases from V and 1 base from J, with 15 bases in between. CDR3 size: 15 residues. The V gene's germline CDR1 is DFQATT and CDR2 SNEGSKA (reference sequence). The CDR3: CSAALRGASYNEQFF. The DNA of the CDR3 is TGCAGTGCTGCCCTAAGGGGGGCTTCCTACAATGAGCAGTTCTTC.

The gene calls are TRBV7-2 and TRBJ1-5, with a weak D call TRBD1 (6 bases). In germline, CDR1 is SGHTA, CDR2 FQGNSA. Deletions cut 1 base from V and 6 bases from J, with 13 bases between. This CDR3 contains 15 residues. CDR3 coding DNA: TGTGCCAGCAGCTTAGGTAGGGGGGCTAGTCAGCCCCAGCATTTT. Residues: CASSLGRGASQPQHF.

The chain employs TRBV5-6 and TRBJ2-5; D could derive from TRBD1 or TRBD2 (6 bases each). The CDR3 extends over 14 amino acids. Trimming cost V 3 bases and J 3 bases, with 12 bases left between them. Germline assignment: CDR1 SGHDT and CDR2 YYEEEE. CDR3 sequence: CASSSEGGEETQYF. DNA of the CDR3: TGTGCCAGCAGCTCCGAGGGGGGAGAAGAGACCCAGTACTTC.

The chain joins TRBV28 to TRBJ1-2; possibly TRBD1 for D (5 bases). Germline CDR1 is MDHEN and CDR2 is SYDVKM. The V end was cut by 1 base, the J end by 1 base, with 13 bases between. There are 16 residues in the CDR3. The DNA for the CDR3 is TGTGCCAGCAGTTTATCGACAGTCGGAGGTAACTATGGCTACACCTTC. It codes for CASSLSTVGGNYGYTF.

The rearrangement joins TRBV24-1 to TRBJ2-5, with D hard to call. CDR1 is KGHDR, CDR2 SFDVKD, per germline. The CDR3 contains 12 residues. V was cut by 2 bases and J by 4 bases, with 4 bases left in between. The CDR3 DNA sequence: TGTGCCACCAGTGATTCTGGAGAGACCCAGTACTTC. It specifies CATSDSGETQYF.

This chain joins TRBV6-2 or TRBV6-3 and TRBJ2-5, with 11 nucleotides matching TRBD2. This CDR3 comprises 14 residues. V was clipped by 6 bases and J by 5 bases; unmatched bases: 5. Germline values: CDR1 MNHEY, CDR2 SVGEGT. Written as DNA, the CDR3 is TGTGCCAGCAGGCTAGCGGGAGGCATGGAGACCCAGTACTTC. Its translation: CASRLAGGMETQYF.

The rearrangement uses TRBV28 and TRBJ2-3; D remains ambiguous. Trimming removed 5 bases at V and 3 bases at J, with 9 bases between. From germline, CDR1 is MDHEN and CDR2 SYDVKM. The CDR3 sequence is 13 residues long. CDR3 amino acids: CASSPMSTDTQYF. The CDR3 bases are TGTGCCAGCAGTCCTATGTCTACAGATACGCAGTATTTT.